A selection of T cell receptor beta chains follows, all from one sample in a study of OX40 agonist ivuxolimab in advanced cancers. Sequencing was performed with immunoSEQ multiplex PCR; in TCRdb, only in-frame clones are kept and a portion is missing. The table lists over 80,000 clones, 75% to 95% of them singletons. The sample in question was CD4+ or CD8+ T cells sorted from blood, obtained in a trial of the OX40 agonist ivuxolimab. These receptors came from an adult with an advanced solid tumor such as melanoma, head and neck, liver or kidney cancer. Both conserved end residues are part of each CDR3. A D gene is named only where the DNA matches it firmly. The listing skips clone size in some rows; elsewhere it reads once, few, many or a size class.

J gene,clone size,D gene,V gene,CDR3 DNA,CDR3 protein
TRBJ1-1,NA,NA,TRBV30,TGTGCCTGGAGTGTGAACAGCGACACTGAAGCTTTCTTT,CAWSVNSDTEAFF
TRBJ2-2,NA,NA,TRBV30,TGTGCCTGGAGTGCCTGGGGGGGCCGGGCCGGGGAGCTGTTTTTT,CAWSAWGGRAGELFF
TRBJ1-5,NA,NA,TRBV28,TGTGCCAGCAGCCCCACAACAATCAATCAGCCCCAGCATTTT,CASSPTTINQPQHF
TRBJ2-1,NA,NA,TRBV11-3,TGTGCCAGCAGCTTAGAAGACAATGAGCAGTTCTTC,CASSLEDNEQFF
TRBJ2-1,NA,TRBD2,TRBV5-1,TGCGCCAGCAGCCTCCAGGGACTAGCGGCCTCCTACAATGAGCAGTTCTTC,CASSLQGLAASYNEQFF
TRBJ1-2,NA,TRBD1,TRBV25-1,TGTGCCAGCAGTGAAGACGGAGGGGGCCGAGGTGGCTACACCTTC,CASSEDGGGRGGYTF
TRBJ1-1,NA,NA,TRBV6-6,TGTGCCAGCAGTTATGTACAGGGTGAAGCTTTCTTT,CASSYVQGEAFF
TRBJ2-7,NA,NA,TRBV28,TGTGCCAGCAGTTTGGGCCAGAGGGAGCAGTACTTC,CASSLGQREQYF
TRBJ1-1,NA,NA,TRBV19,TGTGCCAGTAGTATACGCGTCCGTGAAGCAGCTTTCTTT,CASSIRVREAAFF
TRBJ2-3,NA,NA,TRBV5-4,TGTGCCAGCAGCTTGCCTGGAGATACGCAGTATTTT,CASSLPGDTQYF
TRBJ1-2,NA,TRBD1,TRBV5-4,TGTGCCAGCAGCTCTTTGACAGGGGGATATGGCTACACCTTC,CASSSLTGGYGYTF
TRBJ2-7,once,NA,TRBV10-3,TGTGCCACCAGACAGAGCTCCTACGAGCAGTACTTC,CATRQSSYEQYF
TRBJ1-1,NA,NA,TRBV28,TGTGCCAGCAGTTTATCCGCCCGCATGAACACTGAAGCTTTCTTT,CASSLSARMNTEAFF
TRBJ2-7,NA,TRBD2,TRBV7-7,TGTGCCAGCAGCCCAGGGGCTAGCGGGTCCTCCGAGCAGTACTTC,CASSPGASGSSEQYF
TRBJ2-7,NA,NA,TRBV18,TGTGCCAGCTCACCGACTGACGGGAGTTGGGAGCAGTACTTC,CASSPTDGSWEQYF
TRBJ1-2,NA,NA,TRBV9,TGTGCCAGCAGCCTCGAATTTGGGGGGGCCCTACCCATTTATGGCTACACCTTC,CASSLEFGGALPIYGYTF
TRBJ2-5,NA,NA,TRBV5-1,TGCGCCAGCAGCTTACTGGGTTCATGGCACTTC,CASSLLGSWHF
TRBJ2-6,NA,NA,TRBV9,TGTGCCAGCAGCGTAGGTCCAAGCTCTGGGGCCAACGTCCTGACTTTC,CASSVGPSSGANVLTF
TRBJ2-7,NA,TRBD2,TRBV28,TGTGCCAGCAGTTTAGTAGGAGTTAGCGGGAACTACGAGCAGTACTTC,CASSLVGVSGNYEQYF
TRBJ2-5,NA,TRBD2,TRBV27,TGTGCCAGCAGAAGGGCGGGAGGGGGGGAGACCCAGTACTTC,CASRRAGGGETQYF
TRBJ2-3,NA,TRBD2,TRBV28,TGTGCCAGCAGTTTTGCGGGAGCCAGACAAACGCAGTATTTT,CASSFAGARQTQYF
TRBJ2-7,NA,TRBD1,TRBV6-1,TGTGCCAGCAGTTGGGAGGGGACAGGGGCCTACGAGCAGTACTTC,CASSWEGTGAYEQYF
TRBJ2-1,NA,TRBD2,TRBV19,TGTGCCAGCCAAACCCTAGCGGGGGATCCCAATGAGCAGTTCTTC,CASQTLAGDPNEQFF
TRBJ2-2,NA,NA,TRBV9,TGTGCCAGCAGCGTCGTAGGCACCGGGGAGCTGTTTTTT,CASSVVGTGELFF
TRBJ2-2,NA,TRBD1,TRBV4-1,TGCGCCAGCAGCCAGGAGACAGGGGGCGCAGACACCGGGGAGCTGTTTTTT,CASSQETGGADTGELFF
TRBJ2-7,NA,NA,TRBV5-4,TGTGCCAGCAGCGCCCAAACAGGGCTCGGGAGGGAGCAGTACTTC,CASSAQTGLGREQYF
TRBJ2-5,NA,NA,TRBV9,TGTGCCAGCAGCAGCGGGCAAAACCCGTGGAGCCTAGAGACCCAGTACTTC,CASSSGQNPWSLETQYF
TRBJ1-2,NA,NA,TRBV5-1,TGCGCCAGCAGCCCTAGTCTTGGGGACTTCTATGGCTACACCTTC,CASSPSLGDFYGYTF
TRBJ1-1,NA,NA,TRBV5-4,TGTGCCAGCAGCCAAGAGAGACGGAACACTGAAGCTTTCTTT,CASSQERRNTEAFF
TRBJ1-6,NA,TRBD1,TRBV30,TGTGCCTGGAAGGGGGCCTGGGGACGAGCCCTCCACTTT,CAWKGAWGRALHF
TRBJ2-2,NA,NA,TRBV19,TGTGCCAGTAGTATGCGTGGAACCGGAGAGCTGTTTTTT,CASSMRGTGELFF
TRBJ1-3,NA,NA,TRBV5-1,TGCGCCAGCAGCTTGGACGGCTACACCATATATTTT,CASSLDGYTIYF
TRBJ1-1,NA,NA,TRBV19,TGTGCCAGTAGCCGAAGGGCGGGGGTATTGAACACTGAAGCTTTCTTT,CASSRRAGVLNTEAFF
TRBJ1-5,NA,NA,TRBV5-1,TGCGCCAGCATCCTGAATCAGCCCCAGCATTTT,CASILNQPQHF
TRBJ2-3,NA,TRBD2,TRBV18,TGTGCCAGCTCACCACTTTCGCTAGCGGGGGGCCTACCCACAGATACGCAGTATTTT,CASSPLSLAGGLPTDTQYF
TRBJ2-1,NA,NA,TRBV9,TGTGCCAGCAGCGCAACCACTCGGAGCTCCTACAATGAGCAGTTCTTC,CASSATTRSSYNEQFF
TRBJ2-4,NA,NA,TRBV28,TGTGCCACACAGGGTAACGTCAAAAACATTCAGTACTTC,CATQGNVKNIQYF
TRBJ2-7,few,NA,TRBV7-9,TGTGCCAGCAGCCCAAACCTGGAGAGGACCAGCTCCTACGAGCAGTACTTC,CASSPNLERTSSYEQYF
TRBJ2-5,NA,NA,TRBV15,TGTGCCACCAGCAGAGATCGGAGGTACCAAGAGACCCAGTACTTC,CATSRDRRYQETQYF
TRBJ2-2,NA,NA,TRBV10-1,TGCGCCAGCACGGAGAACACCGGGGAGCTGTTTTTT,CASTENTGELFF
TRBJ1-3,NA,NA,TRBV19,TGTGCCAGTAGTCCCTCCCAGGGAAACACCATATATTTT,CASSPSQGNTIYF
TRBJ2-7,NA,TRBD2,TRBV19,TGTGCCAGTAGCCCACCGGGACTAGCGGGTACCTACGAGCAGTACTTC,CASSPPGLAGTYEQYF
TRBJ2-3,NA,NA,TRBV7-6,TGTGCCAGCAGCTTGTCCCGTACTACAGATACGCAGTATTTT,CASSLSRTTDTQYF
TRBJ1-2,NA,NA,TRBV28,TGTGCCAGCAGTTTAGGAAACAGAGAAATAGGCTACACCTTC,CASSLGNREIGYTF
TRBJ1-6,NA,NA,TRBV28,TGTGCCAGCAGGGGGGGGAGCTCCTATAATTCACCCCTCCACTTT,CASRGGSSYNSPLHF
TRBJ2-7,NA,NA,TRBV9,TGTGCCAGCAGCGTAGATAGCGCGACCTACGAGCAGTACTTC,CASSVDSATYEQYF
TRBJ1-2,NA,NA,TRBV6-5,TGTGCCAGCAGTTACTCTGGGCGGCCTAACTATGGCTACACCTTC,CASSYSGRPNYGYTF
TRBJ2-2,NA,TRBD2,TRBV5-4,TGTGCCAGCAGCTACTCTAGCGGGGGGAACACCGGGGAGCTGTTTTTT,CASSYSSGGNTGELFF
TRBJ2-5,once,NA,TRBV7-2,TGTGCCAGCGTCGAAAGGGCCGGGGTTGGGTTGGAGACCCAGTACTTC,CASVERAGVGLETQYF
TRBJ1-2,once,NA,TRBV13,TGTGCCAGCAGTCTCGACAGCTTCTATGGCTACACCTTC,CASSLDSFYGYTF
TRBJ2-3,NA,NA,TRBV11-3,TGTGCCAGCAGCTCGGGCGGGCCCGGGACGCAGTATTTT,CASSSGGPGTQYF